This TCR beta chain was profiled in a study of blood T cell repertoires in COVID-19. Overall study: Spain, Italy and the United States supplied samples that represented acute and convalescent COVID-19. Sources were T cells, B-cell-depleted T cells, or PBMCs; the material itself was cDNA or gDNA.

This CDR3 is 14 amino acids long. Germline trimming cut 10 bases from V and 4 bases from J; bases unmatched to any gene: 9. Germline-derived CDR1 and CDR2 are MDHEN and SYDVKM. Per the original data handling: For nucleated cells, counts were estimated from reference gene primer amplification. Libraries were prepared by immunoSEQ multiplex PCR; TCRdb keeps only in-frame clonotypes and omits some of them. Clonal size and the V and J genes are those of that table, whereas D and trimming came from the DNA. The sample lists approximately 270,000 clones; around 89% were seen once. The chain combines TRBV28 with TRBJ1-5; TRBD1 matches at 8 bases. Specimen: peripheral blood. This TCR was sampled from a man aged 25-40 years with acute or convalescent COVID-19. The CDR3 DNA is TGTGCCACAGGGACAGGTGGCGGGAATCAGCCCCAGCATTTT. Translating it yields CATGTGGGNQPQHF.